A single sample gave rise to the 9 T cell receptor beta chains below, sequenced in a study of CD8 T cells in Susac syndrome. Random hexamers primed reverse transcription of about 0.5 to 1 ug RNA. TCRdb re-called the immunoSEQ multiplex PCR reads with MiXCR, one entry per CDR3 protein. The sample carries approximately 270,000 distinct CDR3 sequences, 90% to 95% recorded once. The sequenced sample consisted of CD4+ T cells from PBMCs. Receptors originate from a human donor with multiple sclerosis.

CDR3 residues: CSAQTGSQTQYF. CDR3 in DNA: TGCAGCGCTCAGACAGGGAGTCAGACCCAGTACTTC. The chain combines TRBV29-1 with TRBJ2-5, with 7 bases that match TRBD1. The CDR3 consists of 12 residues. Germline V gene lookup returns CDR1 SQVTM and CDR2 ANQGSEA. Trimming cost V 7 bases and J 6 bases; bases outside gene matches: 8.

V gene TRBV2 combines with J gene TRBJ1-2; TRBD1 matches at 7 bases. This CDR3 is 13 amino acids long. From germline, CDR1 is SNHLY and CDR2 FYNNEI. V dropped 4 bases and J dropped 8; count of bases not matched to a gene: 7. This CDR3 is CASSGQGQGGYTF. The CDR3 DNA follows: TGTGCCAGCAGTGGACAGGGTCAGGGCGGCTACACCTTC. Drawing the rest from reference TRBV2 and TRBJ1-2, the complete variable domain is EPEVTQTPSHQVTQMGQEVILRCVPISNHLYFYWYRQILGQKVEFLVSFYNNEISEKSEIFDDQFSVERPDGSNFTLKIRSTKLEDSAMYFCASSGQGQGGYTFGSGTRLTVV.

V usage is TRBV4-1 and J usage is TRBJ1-6, with D tentatively TRBD1 (6 bases). The germline V gene encodes CDR1 MGHRA and CDR2 YSYEKL. Deletions cut 1 base from V and 14 bases from J, with 12 bases between. The CDR3 covers 13 residues. The CDR3: CASSQVGGHALHF. Here the CDR3 DNA reads TGCGCCAGCAGCCAAGTTGGGGGGCACGCCCTCCACTTT.

The CDR3, as DNA: TGTGCCAGCTGGGGCGGGCGAAGCTCCTACAATGAGCAGTTCTTC. Translated, it gives CASWGGRSSYNEQFF. The chain has TRBV5-4 and TRBJ2-1; TRBD1 or TRBD2 may be the D gene (5 bases each). V was pared by 7 bases and J by 0 bases, with 14 bases between. Germline CDR1 is SGHNT and CDR2 is YYREEE (reference sequence). The CDR3 contains 15 residues.

The chain combines TRBV9 with TRBJ2-2, with TRBD2 identical over 11 bases. Per the germline V gene, CDR1 is SGDLS and CDR2 is YYNGEE. V gave up 3 bases and J gave up 0 bases; unmatched junction bases: 1. This CDR3 region has 16 residues. DNA for the CDR3: TGTGCCAGCAGCGGGACTAGCGGGCCGAACACCGGGGAGCTGTTTTTT. Its translation is CASSGTSGPNTGELFF.

A few counts support this clonotype. One end of the junction varies from germline; a read error may be responsible. The gene calls are TRBV5-1 and TRBJ2-2; possible D gene TRBD2, 5 bases. This CDR3 region has 15 residues. Germline V gene lookup returns CDR1 SGHRS and CDR2 YFSETQ. In DNA, the CDR3 is TGTGCCAGCAGTTTAGTCGGGGCGAACACCGGGGAGCTGTTTTTT. Encoded protein: CASSLVGANTGELFF.

The chain is built from TRBV9 and TRBJ1-2, with a possible D match to TRBD1 (6 bases). This CDR3 is 15 amino acids long. V was shortened by 0 bases and J by 7 bases, with 16 bases between the two germline ends. Germline CDR1 reads SGDLS; CDR2 reads YYNGEE. CDR3 in DNA: TGTGCCAGCAGCGTAGTCGGGGGCCTCGGGTTTGGCTACACCTTC. Translating gives CASSVVGGLGFGYTF.

The J gene is TRBJ2-3, the V gene TRBV9, with D maybe TRBD2 (6 bases). The ends were cut back, 0 bases at V and 0 bases at J, with 17 bases in the middle. The length of the CDR3 is 18 residues. The germline gives CDR1 SGDLS, CDR2 YYNGEE. In nucleotides, the CDR3 is TGTGCCAGCAGCGTAGGTCCAGTAAGCGGACTAAGCACAGATACGCAGTATTTT. This gives the protein CASSVGPVSGLSTDTQYF.

The V and J genes are TRBV5-1 and TRBJ2-1; D might be TRBD1 (6 bases). CDR1 is SGHRS, CDR2 YFSETQ, per germline. The V and J ends lost 4 bases and 8 bases respectively, with 13 bases between them. This CDR3 has 13 residues. The CDR3 region has the DNA TGCGCCAGCAGCGCACTCCAGGGGTATGAGCAGTTCTTC. It translates to CASSALQGYEQFF.